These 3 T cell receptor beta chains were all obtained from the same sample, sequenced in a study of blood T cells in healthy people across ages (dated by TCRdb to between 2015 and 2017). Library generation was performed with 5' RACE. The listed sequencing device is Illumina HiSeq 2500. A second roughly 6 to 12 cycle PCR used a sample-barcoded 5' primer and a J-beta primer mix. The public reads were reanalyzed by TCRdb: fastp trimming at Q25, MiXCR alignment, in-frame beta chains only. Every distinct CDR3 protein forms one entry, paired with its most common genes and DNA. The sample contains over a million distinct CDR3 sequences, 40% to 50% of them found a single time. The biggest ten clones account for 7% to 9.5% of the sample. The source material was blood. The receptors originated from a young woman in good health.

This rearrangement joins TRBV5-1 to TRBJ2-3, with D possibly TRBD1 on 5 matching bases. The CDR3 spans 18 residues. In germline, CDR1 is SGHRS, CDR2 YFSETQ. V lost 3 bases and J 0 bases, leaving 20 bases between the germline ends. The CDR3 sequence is CASSSPWTRWGSTDTQYF. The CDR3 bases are TGCGCCAGCAGCTCTCCCTGGACAAGGTGGGGTAGCACAGATACGCAGTATTTT.

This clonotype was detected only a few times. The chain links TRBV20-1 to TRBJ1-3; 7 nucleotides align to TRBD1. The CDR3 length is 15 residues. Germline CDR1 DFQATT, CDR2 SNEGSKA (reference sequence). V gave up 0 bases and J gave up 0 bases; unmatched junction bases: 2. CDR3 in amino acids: CSARDPGGSGNTIYF. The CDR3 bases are TGCAGTGCTAGAGATCCAGGGGGCTCTGGAAACACCATATATTTT.

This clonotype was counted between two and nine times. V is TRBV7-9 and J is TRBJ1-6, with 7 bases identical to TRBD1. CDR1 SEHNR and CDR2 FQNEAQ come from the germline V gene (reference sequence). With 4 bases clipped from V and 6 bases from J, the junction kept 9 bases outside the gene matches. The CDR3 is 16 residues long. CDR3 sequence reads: CASSSASTGSNSPLHF. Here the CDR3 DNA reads TGTGCCAGCAGCTCAGCTTCGACAGGGAGTAATTCACCCCTCCACTTT.